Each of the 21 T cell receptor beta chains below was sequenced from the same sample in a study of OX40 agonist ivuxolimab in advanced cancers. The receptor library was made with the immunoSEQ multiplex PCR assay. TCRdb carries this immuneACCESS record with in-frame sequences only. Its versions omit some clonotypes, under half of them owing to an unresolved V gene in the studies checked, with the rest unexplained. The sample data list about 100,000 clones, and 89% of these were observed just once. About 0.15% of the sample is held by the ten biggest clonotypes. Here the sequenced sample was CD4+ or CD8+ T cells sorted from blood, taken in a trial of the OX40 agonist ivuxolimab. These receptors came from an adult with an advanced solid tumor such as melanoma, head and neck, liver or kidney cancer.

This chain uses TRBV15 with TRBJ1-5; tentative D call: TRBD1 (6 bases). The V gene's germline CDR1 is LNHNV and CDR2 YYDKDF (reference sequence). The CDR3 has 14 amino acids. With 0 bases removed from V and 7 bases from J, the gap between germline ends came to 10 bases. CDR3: CATSRDTGRQPQHF. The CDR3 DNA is TGTGCCACCAGCAGAGATACAGGGCGACAGCCCCAGCATTTT. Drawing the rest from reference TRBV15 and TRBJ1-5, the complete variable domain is DAMVIQNPRYQVTQFGKPVTLSCSQTLNHNVMYWYQQKSSQAPKLLFHYYDKDFNNEADTPDNFQSRRPNTSFCFLDIRSPGLGDTAMYLCATSRDTGRQPQHFGDGTRLSIL.

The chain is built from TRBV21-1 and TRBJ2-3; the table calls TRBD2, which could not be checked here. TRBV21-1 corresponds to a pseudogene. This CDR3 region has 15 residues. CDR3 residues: CASSKVTGETDTQYF. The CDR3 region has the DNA TGTGCCAGCAGCAAAGTCACGGGAGAAACAGATACGCAGTATTTT.

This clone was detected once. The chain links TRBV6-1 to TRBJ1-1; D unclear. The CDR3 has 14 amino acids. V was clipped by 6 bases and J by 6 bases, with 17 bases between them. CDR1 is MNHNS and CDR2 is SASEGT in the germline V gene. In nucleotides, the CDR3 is TGTGCCAGCAGGGTGTCTGGGTATGGAGCTGAAGCTTTCTTT. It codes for CASRVSGYGAEAFF.

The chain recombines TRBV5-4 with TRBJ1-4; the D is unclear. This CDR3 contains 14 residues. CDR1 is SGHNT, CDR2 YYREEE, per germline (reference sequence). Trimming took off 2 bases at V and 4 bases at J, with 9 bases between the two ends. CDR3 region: CASSFGVVNEKLFF. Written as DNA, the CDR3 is TGTGCCAGCAGCTTTGGAGTTGTTAATGAAAAACTGTTTTTT.

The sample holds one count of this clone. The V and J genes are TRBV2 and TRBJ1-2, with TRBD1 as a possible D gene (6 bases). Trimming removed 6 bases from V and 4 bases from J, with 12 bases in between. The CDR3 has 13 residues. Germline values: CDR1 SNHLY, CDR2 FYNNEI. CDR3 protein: CASRQGGSYGYTF. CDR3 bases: TGTGCCAGCAGACAGGGAGGGAGCTATGGCTACACCTTC.

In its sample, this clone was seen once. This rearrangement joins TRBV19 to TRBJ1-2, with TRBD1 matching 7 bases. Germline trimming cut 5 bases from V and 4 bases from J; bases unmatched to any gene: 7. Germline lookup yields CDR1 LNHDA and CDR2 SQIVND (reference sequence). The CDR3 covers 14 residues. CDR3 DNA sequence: TGTGCCAGTAGTTCCTCCGACAGGGTCTATGGCTACACCTTC. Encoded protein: CASSSSDRVYGYTF.

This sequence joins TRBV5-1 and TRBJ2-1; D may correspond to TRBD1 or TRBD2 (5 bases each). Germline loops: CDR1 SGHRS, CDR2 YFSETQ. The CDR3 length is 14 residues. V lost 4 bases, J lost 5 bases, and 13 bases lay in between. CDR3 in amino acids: CASSQRDGHNEQFF. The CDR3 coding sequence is TGCGCCAGCAGCCAACGGGACGGACACAATGAGCAGTTCTTC.

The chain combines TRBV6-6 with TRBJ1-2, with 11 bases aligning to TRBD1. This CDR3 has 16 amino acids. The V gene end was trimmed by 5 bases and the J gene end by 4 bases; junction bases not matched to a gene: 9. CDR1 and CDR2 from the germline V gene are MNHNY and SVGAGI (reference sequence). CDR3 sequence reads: CASSRRDRGSGYGYTF. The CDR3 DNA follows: TGTGCCAGCAGTCGCCGGGACAGGGGGTCGGGCTATGGCTACACCTTC.

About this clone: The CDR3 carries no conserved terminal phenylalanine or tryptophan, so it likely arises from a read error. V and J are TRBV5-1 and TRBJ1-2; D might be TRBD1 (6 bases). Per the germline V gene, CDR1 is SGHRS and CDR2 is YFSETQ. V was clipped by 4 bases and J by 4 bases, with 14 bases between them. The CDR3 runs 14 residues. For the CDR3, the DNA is TGCGCCAGCAGCCAACAACAGGGTGGCTATGGCTACACCCTC. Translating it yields CASSQQQGGYGYTL.

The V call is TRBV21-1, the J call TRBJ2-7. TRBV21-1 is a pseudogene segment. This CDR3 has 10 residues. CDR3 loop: CASTNYEQYF. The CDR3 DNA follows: TGTGCCAGCACCAACTACGAGCAGTACTTC.

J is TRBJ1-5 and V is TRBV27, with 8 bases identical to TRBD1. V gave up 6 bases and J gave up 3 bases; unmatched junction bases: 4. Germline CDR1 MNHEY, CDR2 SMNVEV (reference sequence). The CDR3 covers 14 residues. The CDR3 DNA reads TGTGCCAGCAGCTGGACAGGGCCCAATCAGCCCCAGCATTTT. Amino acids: CASSWTGPNQPQHF.

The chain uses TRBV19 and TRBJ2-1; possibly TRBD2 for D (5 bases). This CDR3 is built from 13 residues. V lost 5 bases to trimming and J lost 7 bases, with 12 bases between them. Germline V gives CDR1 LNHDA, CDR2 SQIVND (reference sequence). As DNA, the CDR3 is TGTGCCAGTAGTGGTTTGAGGGATAATGAGCAGTTCTTC. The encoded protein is CASSGLRDNEQFF.

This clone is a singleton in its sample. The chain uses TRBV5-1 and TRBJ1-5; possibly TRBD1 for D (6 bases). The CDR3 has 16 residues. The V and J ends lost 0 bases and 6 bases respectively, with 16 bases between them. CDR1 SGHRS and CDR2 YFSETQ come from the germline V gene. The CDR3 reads CASSLAGGGQGQPQHF. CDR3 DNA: TGCGCCAGCAGCTTGGCTGGAGGGGGTCAGGGTCAGCCCCAGCATTTT.

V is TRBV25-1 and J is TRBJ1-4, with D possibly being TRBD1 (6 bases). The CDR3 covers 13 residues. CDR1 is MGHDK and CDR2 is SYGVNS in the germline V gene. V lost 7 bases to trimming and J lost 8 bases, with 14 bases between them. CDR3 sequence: CASKGGVGEKLFF. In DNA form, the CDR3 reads TGTGCCAGCAAAGGGGGGGTAGGGGAAAAACTGTTTTTT. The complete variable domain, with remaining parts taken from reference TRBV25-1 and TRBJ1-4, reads EADIYQTPRYLVIGTGKKITLECSQTMGHDKMYWYQQDPGMELHLIHYSYGVNSTEKGDLSSESTVSRIRTEHFPLTLESARPSHTSQYLCASKGGVGEKLFFGSGTQLSVL.

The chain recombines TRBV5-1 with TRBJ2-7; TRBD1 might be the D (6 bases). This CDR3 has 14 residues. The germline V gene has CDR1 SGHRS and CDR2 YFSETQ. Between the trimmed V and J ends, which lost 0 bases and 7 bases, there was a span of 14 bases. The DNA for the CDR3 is TGCGCCAGCAGCTTGGACAGGGCCCCGGGTGAGCAGTACTTC. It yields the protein CASSLDRAPGEQYF.

CDR3 region: CAISEFLTGTGGSTQYF. The CDR3 coding sequence is TGTGCCATCAGTGAATTTCTTACCGGGACAGGGGGCTCTACGCAGTATTTT. The chain recombines TRBV10-3 with TRBJ2-3, with 12 bases matching TRBD1. The CDR3 covers 17 residues. V dropped 3 bases and J dropped 8; count of bases not matched to a gene: 12. CDR1 is ENHRY, CDR2 SYGVKD, per germline.

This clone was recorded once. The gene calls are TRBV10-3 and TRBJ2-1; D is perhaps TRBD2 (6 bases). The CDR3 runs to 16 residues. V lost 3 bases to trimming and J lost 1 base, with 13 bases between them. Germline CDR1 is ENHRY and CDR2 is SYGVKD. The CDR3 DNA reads TGTGCCATCAGTGATCTTGTCGGGGGATCCTACAATGAGCAGTTCTTC. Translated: CAISDLVGGSYNEQFF.

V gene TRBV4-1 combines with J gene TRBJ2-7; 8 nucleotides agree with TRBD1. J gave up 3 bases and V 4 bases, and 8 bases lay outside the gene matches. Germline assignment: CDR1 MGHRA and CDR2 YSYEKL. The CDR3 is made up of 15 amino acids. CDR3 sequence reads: CASSRAGGGHYEQYF. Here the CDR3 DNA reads TGCGCCAGCAGCCGAGCAGGGGGCGGTCACTACGAGCAGTACTTC.

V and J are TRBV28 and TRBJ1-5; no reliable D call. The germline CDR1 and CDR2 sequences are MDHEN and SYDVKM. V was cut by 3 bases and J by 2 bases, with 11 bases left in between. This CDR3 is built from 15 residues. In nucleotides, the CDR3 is TGTGCCAGCAGTTTTGAGGGTCCAGGCAATCAGCCCCAGCATTTT. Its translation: CASSFEGPGNQPQHF.

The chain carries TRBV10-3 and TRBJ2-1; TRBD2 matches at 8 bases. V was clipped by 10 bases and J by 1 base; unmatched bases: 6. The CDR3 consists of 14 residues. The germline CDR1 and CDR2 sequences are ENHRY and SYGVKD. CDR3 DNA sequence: TGTGCCAGCGCGAGCGGGAGTTCCTACAATGAGCAGTTCTTC. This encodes CASASGSSYNEQFF.

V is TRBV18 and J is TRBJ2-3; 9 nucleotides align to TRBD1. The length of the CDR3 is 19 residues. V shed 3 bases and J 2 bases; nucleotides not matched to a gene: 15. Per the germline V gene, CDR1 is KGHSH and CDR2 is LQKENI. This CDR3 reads CASSPVPGQGLGVTDTQYF. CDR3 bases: TGTGCCAGCTCACCCGTCCCGGGACAGGGCCTGGGGGTCACAGATACGCAGTATTTT.